A selection of T cell receptor beta chains follows, all from one sample in a study of tumor T cells in aggressive B-cell lymphoma. Sequencing used immunoSEQ multiplex PCR; TCRdb keeps in-frame clones, though not all of them. The sample lists roughly 2,600 clones, around 89% occurring once. Source material: tumor tissue. These receptors were obtained from an adult with diffuse large B cell lymphoma. CDR3s include the opening cysteine and the closing phenylalanine or tryptophan. Fields, in order: CDR3 protein, CDR3 DNA, J gene, clone size, D gene, V gene. A D gene is named only where the DNA matches it firmly. Clone size is stated in some rows and not others, as once, few, many or a class when expanded.

CASSLMSNTEAFF | TGTGCCAGCAGCTTGATGAGTAACACTGAAGCTTTCTTT | TRBJ1-1 | . | . | TRBV7-2
CASRTSGGPYNEQFF | TGCGCCAGCCGGACTAGCGGGGGGCCCTACAATGAGCAGTTCTTC | TRBJ2-1 | . | TRBD2 | TRBV5-1
CSVHRRLRTEAFF | TGCAGCGTTCACAGGCGGTTGCGCACTGAAGCTTTCTTT | TRBJ1-1 | once | . | TRBV29-1
CASSPAGGWNEKLFF | TGTGCCAGCAGCCCCGCGGGGGGGTGGAATGAAAAACTGTTTTTT | TRBJ1-4 | . | . | TRBV7-9
CASSFNVGSEQYF | TGCGCCAGCAGCTTTAACGTAGGGAGCGAGCAGTACTTC | TRBJ2-7 | . | . | TRBV5-1
CASSETAGVETQYF | TGTGCCAGCAGTGAAACGGCGGGAGTGGAGACCCAGTACTTC | TRBJ2-5 | once | TRBD2 | TRBV6-4
CASSNSGIDTGELFF | TGCGCCAGCAGTAATAGCGGGATCGACACCGGGGAGCTGTTTTTT | TRBJ2-2 | . | TRBD2 | TRBV5-1
CASSLVGGTYGYTF | TGTGCCAGCAGCTTAGTTGGGGGCACCTATGGCTACACCTTC | TRBJ1-2 | . | . | TRBV7-8
CAWSVRPSGRKTQYF | TGTGCCTGGAGTGTACGGCCTAGCGGGAGAAAGACCCAGTACTTC | TRBJ2-5 | . | TRBD2 | TRBV30
CSVETVQNLQARGKSVGYGYTF | TGCAGCGTTGAGACCGTCCAAAACTTACAAGCTCGGGGAAAGTCAGTCGGCTATGGCTACACCTTC | TRBJ1-2 | . | . | TRBV29-1
CASSLYRLTQNQPQHF | TGTGCCAGCAGTTTATATCGCTTGACACAGAATCAGCCCCAGCATTTT | TRBJ1-5 | few | . | TRBV28
CASSWGQNQPQHF | TGTGCCAGCAGTTGGGGCCAAAATCAGCCCCAGCATTTT | TRBJ1-5 | . | . | TRBV28
CASSTRQGLRQTEAFF | TGTGCCAGCAGCACCCGACAGGGTTTAAGGCAGACTGAAGCTTTCTTT | TRBJ1-1 | . | TRBD1 | TRBV5-4
CASSLIGATNEKLFF | TGTGCCAGCAGCTTAATCGGGGCAACTAATGAAAAACTGTTTTTT | TRBJ1-4 | few | . | TRBV7-9
CASSATLEDRTF | TGCGCCAGCAGCGCTACTTTGGAGGACCGAACCTTC | TRBJ1-2 | . | . | TRBV5-1
CASSNGGDEQYF | TGTGCCAGCAGCAATGGGGGGGACGAGCAGTACTTC | TRBJ2-7 | . | TRBD2 | TRBV7-9
CASSPDFLYFGYTF | TGTGCCAGCAGCCCCGACTTTTTGTACTTTGGCTACACCTTC | TRBJ1-2 | . | . | TRBV5-5
CAWGLTYNEQFF | TGTGCCTGGGGACTGACCTACAATGAGCAGTTCTTC | TRBJ2-1 | . | . | TRBV30
CASSGLIRTQYF | TGTGCCAGCAGTGGACTGATCCGGACCCAGTACTTC | TRBJ2-5 | . | . | TRBV6-1
CASSPLWEDQPQHF | TGTGCCAGTAGTCCGCTCTGGGAGGATCAGCCCCAGCATTTT | TRBJ1-5 | . | . | TRBV19
CATFEFGSVNEQFF | TGTGCCACCTTTGAATTCGGGAGTGTCAATGAGCAGTTCTTC | TRBJ2-1 | . | . | TRBV7-9
CATQTGANYGYTF | TGTGCCACCCAAACAGGGGCCAACTATGGCTACACCTTC | TRBJ1-2 | . | TRBD1 | TRBV28
CAWSGQGRRTGELFF | TGTGCCTGGAGTGGACAGGGGAGACGCACCGGGGAGCTGTTTTTT | TRBJ2-2 | . | TRBD1 | TRBV30
CASSFAGTYNEQFF | TGTGCCAGCAGTTTTGCGGGCACCTACAATGAGCAGTTCTTC | TRBJ2-1 | . | . | TRBV28
CASNVLGGNTGELFF | TGTGCCAGCAATGTCTTAGGAGGGAACACCGGGGAGCTGTTTTTT | TRBJ2-2 | . | . | TRBV2
CAWSLVRVEAFF | TGTGCCTGGAGCCTAGTCAGGGTGGAAGCTTTCTTT | TRBJ1-1 | . | . | TRBV30
CASSLVPRDEQYF | TGCGCCAGCAGCTTGGTGCCACGGGACGAGCAGTACTTC | TRBJ2-7 | . | . | TRBV5-1
CSVEVARGYTEAFF | TGCAGCGTTGAAGTCGCCAGGGGTTACACTGAAGCTTTCTTT | TRBJ1-1 | . | . | TRBV29-1
CASSQDAGESGGTQYF | TGTGCCAGCAGCCAAGATGCGGGAGAAAGTGGTGGCACGCAGTATTTT | TRBJ2-3 | . | TRBD2 | TRBV4-2
CASSYQGLNEQFF | TGTGCCAGCAGTTACCAGGGACTTAATGAGCAGTTCTTC | TRBJ2-1 | . | . | TRBV2
CASSPWGLSYEQYF | TGTGCCAGTAGCCCTTGGGGACTCTCCTACGAGCAGTACTTC | TRBJ2-7 | . | . | TRBV19
CASSRQGMANTGELFF | TGTGCCAGTAGTCGACAGGGAATGGCGAACACCGGGGAGCTGTTTTTT | TRBJ2-2 | . | TRBD1 | TRBV19
CASSVVEDSPLHF | TGCGCCAGCAGCGTAGTAGAAGATTCACCCCTCCACTTT | TRBJ1-6 | . | . | TRBV5-1
CASNPGQGSEAFF | TGTGCCAGCAACCCCGGACAGGGGTCTGAAGCTTTCTTT | TRBJ1-1 | . | TRBD1 | TRBV7-9
CAISGRQDGEQFF | TGTGCCATCAGTGGTCGGCAAGACGGGGAGCAGTTCTTC | TRBJ2-1 | . | . | TRBV10-3
CASSLVSGILRLETQYF | TGCGCCAGCAGCTTGGTTAGCGGGATATTGAGGCTGGAGACCCAGTACTTC | TRBJ2-5 | . | TRBD2 | TRBV5-1
CSGRGYTEAFF | TGCAGCGGCAGGGGGTATACTGAAGCTTTCTTT | TRBJ1-1 | . | TRBD1 | TRBV29-1
CASSLRPGGITDTQYF | TGTGCCAGCAGCTTACGTCCGGGGGGCATCACAGATACGCAGTATTTT | TRBJ2-3 | . | . | TRBV7-8
CASSLDPRGYGYTF | TGTGCCAGCAGTTTAGACCCTAGGGGCTATGGCTACACCTTC | TRBJ1-2 | . | . | TRBV27
CAWSPGASPLHF | TGTGCCTGGAGCCCTGGGGCTTCACCCCTCCACTTT | TRBJ1-6 | once | . | TRBV30
CASRRTGKGYTF | TGTGCCAGCAGAAGGACAGGGAAGGGCTACACCTTC | TRBJ1-2 | . | TRBD1 | TRBV5-6
CAISKGLATSSYNEQFF | TGTGCCATCAGTAAAGGACTAGCGACCAGCTCCTACAATGAGCAGTTCTTC | TRBJ2-1 | . | TRBD2 | TRBV10-3
CASSYGSNQPQHF | TGTGCTAGCAGTTACGGTAGCAATCAGCCCCAGCATTTT | TRBJ1-5 | . | . | TRBV27
CSAGQGGETQYF | TGCAGCGCTGGACAGGGAGGCGAGACCCAGTACTTC | TRBJ2-5 | . | TRBD1 | TRBV29-1
CASSGDFSYEQYF | TGCGCCAGCAGTGGCGACTTTTCCTACGAGCAGTACTTC | TRBJ2-7 | few | . | TRBV23-1
CAIQGTSGVNEQFF | TGTGCCATCCAAGGGACTAGTGGGGTGAATGAGCAGTTCTTC | TRBJ2-1 | . | TRBD2 | TRBV2
CASSYNMNTEAFF | TGTGCCAGCAGCTACAACATGAACACTGAAGCTTTCTTT | TRBJ1-1 | . | . | TRBV7-9